The next 5 T cell receptor beta chains were all read from a single sample in a study of T cell repertoires in cytomegalovirus infection. TCRdb itself ran the reads through MiXCR, one entry per CDR3 protein. This repertoire shows approximately 700,000 distinct CDR3 sequences, less than 40% found once; its top ten account for 2.8%. The source material was PBMCs. These receptors were taken from a human donor in good health (CMV status not recorded). Some clones in this sample may be carry-over from other donors' samples.

The chain carries TRBV6-5 and TRBJ2-7; D is perhaps TRBD2 (6 bases). This CDR3 is built from 19 residues. V was shortened by 4 bases and J by 0 bases, with 25 bases between the two germline ends. Germline CDR1 MNHEY, CDR2 SVGAGI. The CDR3 coding sequence is TGTGCCAGCAGTTCCCCGAAGGGACTGGACCTTCTTAACTCCTACGAGCAGTACTTC. Translating gives CASSSPKGLDLLNSYEQYF.

The chain has TRBV6-1 and TRBJ2-5; 7 bases are a match to TRBD1. V shed 8 bases and J 0 bases; nucleotides not matched to a gene: 6. Germline loops: CDR1 MNHNS, CDR2 SASEGT. The CDR3 covers 14 residues. CDR3 DNA sequence: TGTGCCAGCGGGCGACAGGGAAACCAAGAGACCCAGTACTTC. Its translation is CASGRQGNQETQYF.

This clonotype appeared a few times. This chain uses TRBV10-3 with TRBJ1-1; TRBD1 aligns across 8 bases. Germline CDR1 is ENHRY and CDR2 is SYGVKD. CDR3 size: 14 residues. With 6 bases clipped from V and 4 bases from J, the junction kept 7 bases outside the gene matches. CDR3 sequence reads: CAIRGIDRGTEAFF. The CDR3 nucleotides are TGTGCCATCAGGGGAATTGACAGGGGCACTGAAGCTTTCTTT.

This clonotype was seen a few times. This sequence joins TRBV28 and TRBJ1-2; TRBD1 matches 7 bases. The CDR3 runs 16 residues. The V gene's germline CDR1 is MDHEN and CDR2 SYDVKM. V was pared by 6 bases and J by 2 bases, with 12 bases of the junction left unmatched. The CDR3 nucleotides are TGTGCCAGCAGCCTTGGGACAGCCACATACAACTATGGCTACACCTTC. It translates to CASSLGTATYNYGYTF.

This clonotype has more than one count but fewer than ten. This chain joins TRBV4-2 and TRBJ2-7; 8 bases fit TRBD2. The CDR3 has 22 amino acids. The J segment lost 7 bases and the V segment lost 2 bases, leaving 31 bases of the junction unmatched. Germline CDR1 is LGHNA and CDR2 is YNFKEQ. The DNA of the CDR3 is TGTGCCAGCAGCCAACGAACCTCGGCGGCAGCGGGGGACCTACGGTCTACTTGGGAGCAGTACTTC. Translated, it gives CASSQRTSAAAGDLRSTWEQYF.